This T cell receptor beta chain is drawn from a study of Ad26.COV2.S vaccination and SARS-CoV-2 variants. Germline V gene lookup returns CDR1 SEHNR and CDR2 FQNEAQ (reference sequence). V lost 5 bases to trimming and J lost 10 bases; unmatched junction nucleotides: 10. This CDR3 has 14 residues. Stated treatment: about 20 received Ad26.COV2.S at low or high dose, single or two shots; about 5 received placebo; per-sample allocation not given. All samples were drawn on day 63, counting from the first vaccine or placebo injection. The method was immunoSEQ multiplex PCR; TCRdb's version includes in-frame clones alone and lacks a portion of them. Of hundreds of thousands of clones listed, roughly 87% are singletons.

The material sequenced was peripheral blood, taken in a trial of Ad26.COV2.S vaccine versus placebo. The clonotype was recovered from a person aged 18 to 65 who received the Ad26.COV2.S COVID-19 vaccine or a placebo. This chain links TRBV7-9 with TRBJ2-1; TRBD1 aligns across 8 bases. The CDR3 DNA follows: TGTGCCAGCAGCCGCCGTTCAGGGGGCGAAGAGCAGTTCTTC. As protein: CASSRRSGGEEQFF.